This T cell receptor beta chain was found in a study of blood T cell repertoires in COVID-19. At the level of the study: The samples span acute and convalescent COVID-19 from the United States, Italy and Spain.

The table came from immunoSEQ multiplex PCR; TCRdb's copy has only in-frame clones and leaves some out. The sample yields 100,000 to 150,000 clones, approximately 84% seen once. V was clipped by 8 bases and J by 3 bases; unmatched bases: 13. The CDR3 runs 16 residues. The germline gives CDR1 SQVTM, CDR2 ANQGSEA. This TCR derives from a woman of 80 years or more with acute or convalescent COVID-19. The sample consisted of peripheral blood. The rearrangement links TRBV29-1 to TRBJ1-1, with 12 bases fitting TRBD1. The CDR3 reads CSITGTGGVLDTEAFF. The CDR3 DNA reads TGCAGCATAACCGGGACAGGGGGCGTTTTAGACACTGAAGCTTTCTTT.